One and the same sample provided the 4 T cell receptor beta chains below, sequenced in a study of vaccination and CD4 T cells after COVID-19. The treatment here: roughly 10-day PBMC culture with coronavirus spike peptide pools or control peptides (ViraFEST assay). No antigen has been identified for these receptors. The Oncomine TCR Beta short-read assay was what sequenced the DNA obtained from cultured CD4+ T cells. TCRdb used MiXCR to reprocess the PCR reads, holding one entry per CDR3 protein. The table records about 13,000 distinct CDR3 sequences, less than 35% of them present only once. Input material: CD4+ T cells from blood, cultured in vitro. These receptors all stem from a human donor who had recovered from COVID-19.

The chain links TRBV5-1 to TRBJ2-1; D is ambiguous. Per germline, CDR1 SGHRS and CDR2 YFSETQ. Deletions cut 2 bases from V and 7 bases from J, with 10 bases between. The CDR3 is made up of 13 amino acids. CDR3 sequence (DNA): TGCGCCAGCAGCTTCACGTCCCTTAATGAGCAGTTCTTC. Protein product: CASSFTSLNEQFF. The variable domain in full, completed from reference TRBV5-1 and TRBJ2-1, reads KAGVTQTPRYLIKTRGQQVTLSCSPISGHRSVSWYQQTPGQGLQFLFEYFSETQRNKGNFPGRFSGRQFSNSRSEMNVSTLELGDSALYLCASSFTSLNEQFFGPGTRLTVL.

The chain employs TRBV11-2 and TRBJ2-7, with D unresolved. The V gene's germline CDR1 is SGHAT and CDR2 FQNNGV. This CDR3 is 12 amino acids long. With 4 bases removed from V and 7 bases from J, the gap between germline ends came to 11 bases. CDR3 amino acids: CASSSPRGEQYF. The DNA for the CDR3 is TGTGCCAGCAGCTCCCCACGTGGAGAGCAGTACTTC.

The V and J genes are TRBV30 and TRBJ1-5, with D possibly being TRBD1 (5 bases). CDR3 length: 14 amino acids. The germline V and J ends were trimmed by 1 base and 1 base, with 8 bases remaining between them. From germline, CDR1 is GTSNPN and CDR2 SVGIG (reference sequence). The CDR3 DNA is TGTGCCTGGAGTGGTGGGGGAAGCAATCAGCCCCAGCATTTT. It translates to CAWSGGGSNQPQHF.

This clonotype was picked up a small number of times. The DNA of the CDR3 is TGTGCCAGCAGCTTGTACGGCAGCGAGAACACTGAAGCTTTCTTT. This codes for CASSLYGSENTEAFF. This chain joins TRBV11-3 and TRBJ1-1; D call uncertain. The CDR3 is made up of 15 amino acids. Germline CDR1 is SGHNT and CDR2 is YENEEA. The germline V and J ends were trimmed by 3 bases and 1 base, with 12 bases remaining between them.